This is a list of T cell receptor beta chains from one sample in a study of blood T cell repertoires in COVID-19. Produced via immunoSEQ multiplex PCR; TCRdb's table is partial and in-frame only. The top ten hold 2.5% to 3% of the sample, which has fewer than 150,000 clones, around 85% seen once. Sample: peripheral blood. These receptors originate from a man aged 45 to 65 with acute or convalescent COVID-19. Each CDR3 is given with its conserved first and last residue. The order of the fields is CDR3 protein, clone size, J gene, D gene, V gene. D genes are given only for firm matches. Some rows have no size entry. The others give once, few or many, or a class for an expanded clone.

CDR3 protein: CASSLYRGEGETQYF
clone size: NA
J gene: TRBJ2-5
D gene: TRBD1
V gene: TRBV11-2

CDR3 protein: CASSLGVAGSSYNEQFF
clone size: few
J gene: TRBJ2-1
D gene: NA
V gene: TRBV7-8

CDR3 protein: CASSIEVQPPHEQYF
clone size: NA
J gene: TRBJ2-7
D gene: NA
V gene: TRBV19

CDR3 protein: CASSPRVNTEAFF
clone size: NA
J gene: TRBJ1-1
D gene: NA
V gene: TRBV27

CDR3 protein: CASTAGGIGSGNTIYF
clone size: NA
J gene: TRBJ1-3
D gene: NA
V gene: TRBV27

CDR3 protein: CASSTSASSYNEQFF
clone size: NA
J gene: TRBJ2-1
D gene: NA
V gene: TRBV19

CDR3 protein: CASSQDRETQYF
clone size: NA
J gene: TRBJ2-5
D gene: NA
V gene: TRBV4-1

CDR3 protein: CASSPTSGNHNEQFF
clone size: NA
J gene: TRBJ2-1
D gene: TRBD2
V gene: TRBV25-1

CDR3 protein: CASSPETRGNEKLFF
clone size: NA
J gene: TRBJ1-4
D gene: NA
V gene: TRBV18

CDR3 protein: CASSSRTSGGSTDTQYF
clone size: NA
J gene: TRBJ2-3
D gene: TRBD2
V gene: TRBV7-2

CDR3 protein: CASSEGQDEKLFF
clone size: NA
J gene: TRBJ1-4
D gene: NA
V gene: TRBV6-1

CDR3 protein: CASSIERGTGDQPQHF
clone size: NA
J gene: TRBJ1-5
D gene: TRBD1
V gene: TRBV19

CDR3 protein: CASSLDPGAGGYTF
clone size: NA
J gene: TRBJ1-2
D gene: NA
V gene: TRBV5-1

CDR3 protein: CSASQKRGNTGELFF
clone size: NA
J gene: TRBJ2-2
D gene: NA
V gene: TRBV29-1

CDR3 protein: CASRSYQGYGYTF
clone size: NA
J gene: TRBJ1-2
D gene: NA
V gene: TRBV9

CDR3 protein: CASSTRLAALSTDTQYF
clone size: NA
J gene: TRBJ2-3
D gene: TRBD2
V gene: TRBV19

CDR3 protein: CASSQTGGGAEAFF
clone size: few
J gene: TRBJ1-1
D gene: TRBD1
V gene: TRBV4-1

CDR3 protein: CASSQGGDTQYF
clone size: NA
J gene: TRBJ2-3
D gene: NA
V gene: TRBV3-1/TRBV3-2

CDR3 protein: CASSHNTGDQPQHF
clone size: few
J gene: TRBJ1-5
D gene: NA
V gene: TRBV7-9

CDR3 protein: CASTLRQGITYEQYF
clone size: NA
J gene: TRBJ2-7
D gene: TRBD1
V gene: TRBV11-3

CDR3 protein: CASSPNARIGDTEAFF
clone size: NA
J gene: TRBJ1-1
D gene: NA
V gene: TRBV19

CDR3 protein: CASSQEPGNSSPLHF
clone size: NA
J gene: TRBJ1-6
D gene: NA
V gene: TRBV3-1/TRBV3-2

CDR3 protein: CATSGGPATGLDSYNEQFF
clone size: NA
J gene: TRBJ2-1
D gene: TRBD2
V gene: TRBV24-1

CDR3 protein: CASSHSATGVNEKLFF
clone size: NA
J gene: TRBJ1-4
D gene: NA
V gene: TRBV7-6

CDR3 protein: CASSTVGEKLFF
clone size: NA
J gene: TRBJ1-4
D gene: NA
V gene: TRBV27

CDR3 protein: CASSLRPGGETQYF
clone size: NA
J gene: TRBJ2-5
D gene: TRBD1
V gene: TRBV7-9

CDR3 protein: CASSYSMSRTEAFF
clone size: NA
J gene: TRBJ1-1
D gene: NA
V gene: TRBV6-5

CDR3 protein: CASSLVTGNEQFF
clone size: NA
J gene: TRBJ2-1
D gene: NA
V gene: TRBV7-2

CDR3 protein: CASRAGTGGGQPQHF
clone size: few
J gene: TRBJ1-5
D gene: TRBD1
V gene: TRBV6-5